The 24 T cell receptor beta chains listed next were all sequenced from one sample in a study of T cells in localized non-small cell lung cancer. Sequencing was performed with immunoSEQ multiplex PCR; in TCRdb, only in-frame clones are kept and a portion is missing. The sample gives approximately 140,000 clones, more than 70% of which show up once; around 1.7% is in the top ten. Sample: peripheral blood, taken before any cancer treatment. These receptors came from an older female donor with stage I lung adenocarcinoma.

This clone appeared once. V gene TRBV11-3 combines with J gene TRBJ2-1; 7 nucleotides align to TRBD2. Trimming at V came to 5 bases and at J to 3 bases, leaving 4 bases not matched to a gene. Germline-derived CDR1 and CDR2 are SGHNT and YENEEA. The CDR3 runs to 14 residues. This CDR3 reads CASSLAGDYNEQFF. DNA of the CDR3: TGTGCCAGCAGCCTTGCGGGAGACTACAATGAGCAGTTCTTC.

The rearrangement uses TRBV2 and TRBJ2-2; TRBD1 is a possible D gene (5 bases). The CDR3 extends over 15 amino acids. Germline CDR1 is SNHLY and CDR2 is FYNNEI. Trimming took off 6 bases at V and 3 bases at J, with 14 bases between the two ends. The CDR3 DNA is TGTGCCAGCAGCGATTCTCCAGGGTACACCGGGGAGCTGTTTTTT. The encoded protein is CASSDSPGYTGELFF.

With regard to this clone: The same CDR3 also results from other DNA sequences found in this sample. The genes are TRBV6-6 and TRBJ2-3; D is unresolved. The CDR3 has 11 residues. Trimming took off 2 bases at V and 6 bases at J, with 3 bases between the two ends. Germline V gene lookup returns CDR1 MNHNY and CDR2 SVGAGI (reference sequence). The CDR3 is CASSYLDTQYF. CDR3 bases: TGTGCCAGCAGTTACCTGGATACGCAGTATTTT.

The rearrangement links TRBV23-1 to TRBJ1-3, with D maybe TRBD1 (6 bases). TRBV23-1 is sorted into the ORF group, with uncertain function. V was pared by 3 bases and J by 0 bases, with 15 bases between. CDR3 length equals 17 residues. The DNA for the CDR3 is TGCGCCAGCAGTCACGGCAGGGGCTTTAGCTCTGGAAACACCATATATTTT. This sequence encodes CASSHGRGFSSGNTIYF.

The chain couples TRBV18 to TRBJ1-1; D is uncertain. Germline V gives CDR1 KGHSH, CDR2 LQKENI. This CDR3 is 17 amino acids long. Trimming pared 0 bases from V and 1 base from J, leaving 15 bases between. The CDR3 here is CASSPPRFPGPNTEAFF. The CDR3 bases are TGTGCCAGCTCACCACCAAGGTTTCCAGGACCGAACACTGAAGCTTTCTTT.

Only one count was recorded for this clone. Other nucleotide sequences from this sample produce the same CDR3. This chain links TRBV30 with TRBJ1-5; D is perhaps TRBD1 (5 bases). Trimming pared 0 bases from V and 4 bases from J, leaving 10 bases between. Germline CDR1 and CDR2: GTSNPN and SVGIG (reference sequence). CDR3 length: 14 amino acids. The CDR3 nucleotides read TGTGCCTGGAGTGTACGGAGGGGAAATCAGCCCCAGCATTTT. It yields the protein CAWSVRRGNQPQHF.

The chain uses TRBV9 and TRBJ2-7, with 9 bases aligning to TRBD2. V shed 3 bases and J 6 bases; nucleotides not matched to a gene: 10. The CDR3 spans 15 residues. The germline V gene encodes CDR1 SGDLS and CDR2 YYNGEE. DNA of the CDR3: TGTGCCAGCAGCGACACGGGACTAGCTATGAGCGAGCAGTACTTC. This translates into CASSDTGLAMSEQYF.

The chain links TRBV14 to TRBJ1-2; 7 bases agree with TRBD1. The CDR3 spans 16 residues. The V gene end was trimmed by 4 bases and the J gene end by 8 bases; junction bases not matched to a gene: 16. Germline V gives CDR1 SGHDN, CDR2 FVKESK. In DNA form, the CDR3 reads TGTGCCAGCAGCCCGACCTATGACAGGGTCCACGGCGGCTACACCTTC. Protein product: CASSPTYDRVHGGYTF.

This chain links TRBV7-2 with TRBJ2-7, with D hard to call. The length of the CDR3 is 13 residues. CDR1 and CDR2 from the germline V gene are SGHTA and FQGNSA. V was cut by 1 base and J by 4 bases, with 8 bases left in between. CDR3 coding DNA: TGTGCCAGCAGCTTAGGGTCCGATTACGAGCAGTACTTC. Its protein product is CASSLGSDYEQYF.

J is TRBJ1-4 and V is TRBV5-1; 9 bases fit TRBD1. Germline assignment: CDR1 SGHRS and CDR2 YFSETQ. The CDR3 is 16 residues long. V was clipped by 0 bases and J by 7 bases; unmatched bases: 7. CDR3 sequence reads: CASSLGAGTGPEKLFF. The CDR3 nucleotides are TGCGCCAGCAGCTTGGGGGCCGGGACAGGGCCTGAAAAACTGTTTTTT.

This sequence joins TRBV5-1 and TRBJ2-7; TRBD2 aligns across 9 bases. V was clipped by 0 bases and J by 5 bases; unmatched bases: 6. CDR3 length equals 15 residues. Germline assignment: CDR1 SGHRS and CDR2 YFSETQ. Here the CDR3 DNA reads TGCGCCAGCAGCTTGGTGGCTAGCGGGAACGACGAGCAGTACTTC. Its protein product is CASSLVASGNDEQYF.

V gene TRBV27 combines with J gene TRBJ2-4, with TRBD2 identical over 10 bases. Trimming took 6 bases from V and 6 from J; bases not matched to a gene: 14. Germline CDR1 is MNHEY and CDR2 is SMNVEV (reference sequence). The CDR3 loop spans 17 amino acids. The DNA of the CDR3 is TGTGCCAGCAGAAAAATGGTGGTAGCGGGAGGAAGAAACATTCAGTACTTC. It codes for CASRKMVVAGGRNIQYF.

The chain recombines TRBV6-1 with TRBJ2-3, with 7 bases aligning to TRBD2. There are 17 residues in the CDR3. The germline V gene encodes CDR1 MNHNS and CDR2 SASEGT. V lost 4 bases, J lost 4 bases, and 14 bases stayed unmatched. Here the CDR3 reads CASSGGVKGGSSDTQYF. The CDR3 nucleotides are TGTGCCAGCAGTGGGGGGGTGAAAGGCGGGAGCTCAGATACGCAGTATTTT.

V gene TRBV5-8 combines with J gene TRBJ1-4; possibly TRBD1 for D (5 bases). Trimming removed 4 bases at V and 1 base at J, with 11 bases between. The CDR3 runs 15 residues. CDR1 and CDR2 from the germline V gene are SGHTS and YDEGEE. The CDR3 nucleotides are TGTGCCAGCAGCCCGGGAAGGGGAACTAATGAAAAACTGTTTTTT. It translates to CASSPGRGTNEKLFF.

The rearrangement links TRBV7-2 to TRBJ1-3, with TRBD1 as a possible D gene (5 bases). CDR3 length: 16 residues. Trimming cost V 4 bases and J 4 bases, with 17 bases left between them. The V gene's germline CDR1 is SGHTA and CDR2 FQGNSA. In nucleotides, the CDR3 is TGTGCCAGCAGCTACCCGGGACTTAGGGTGGGAAACACCATATATTTT. Translating it yields CASSYPGLRVGNTIYF.

This chain links TRBV2 with TRBJ2-7, with 7 bases aligning to TRBD1. CDR1 and CDR2 (germline): SNHLY, FYNNEI. Trimming took 3 bases from V and 4 from J; bases not matched to a gene: 12. This CDR3 region has 16 residues. The CDR3 here is CASSDGTTGTDYEQYF. The CDR3 nucleotides read TGTGCCAGCAGTGACGGAACAACCGGGACAGATTACGAGCAGTACTTC. The variable domain in full, with the rest retrieved from reference TRBV2 and TRBJ2-7, is EPEVTQTPSHQVTQMGQEVILRCVPISNHLYFYWYRQILGQKVEFLVSFYNNEISEKSEIFDDQFSVERPDGSNFTLKIRSTKLEDSAMYFCASSDGTTGTDYEQYFGPGTRLTVT.

The genes are TRBV15 and TRBJ1-3; D is uncertain. Per the germline V gene, CDR1 is LNHNV and CDR2 is YYDKDF (reference sequence). This CDR3 region has 13 residues. V was shortened by 7 bases and J by 0 bases, with 7 bases between the two germline ends. CDR3 sequence (DNA): TGTGCCACCATGGCGCTCTCTGGAAACACCATATATTTT. This translates into CATMALSGNTIYF.

The chain has TRBV25-1 and TRBJ2-1; D is undetermined. In germline, CDR1 is MGHDK, CDR2 SYGVNS. Trimming removed 1 base at V and 5 bases at J, with 9 bases between. CDR3 length: 14 residues. The CDR3 bases are TGTGCCAGCAGTGAATGGGGTATTCACAATGAGCAGTTCTTC. As protein: CASSEWGIHNEQFF.

The chain recombines TRBV15 with TRBJ1-5; D gene ambiguous. Trimming stripped 3 bases from V and 0 bases from J, with 12 bases between. The CDR3 runs to 16 residues. Looked up from germline, CDR1 is LNHNV and CDR2 is YYDKDF (reference sequence). The CDR3 coding sequence is TGTGCCACCAGCAGTGCGTACAGATTTAGCAATCAGCCCCAGCATTTT. It encodes CATSSAYRFSNQPQHF.

This clone appeared once. The rearrangement links TRBV14 to TRBJ2-1, with 12 bases matching TRBD2. V gave up 4 bases and J gave up 8 bases; unmatched junction bases: 12. This CDR3 comprises 17 residues. Germline-derived CDR1 and CDR2 are SGHDN and FVKESK. CDR3 residues: CASSPARLAGASDEQFF. The CDR3 DNA is TGTGCCAGCAGCCCAGCCCGACTAGCGGGAGCTTCGGATGAGCAGTTCTTC. The whole variable domain, filled in from reference TRBV14 and TRBJ2-1, reads EAGVTQFPSHSVIEKGQTVTLRCDPISGHDNLYWYRRVMGKEIKFLLHFVKESKQDESGMPNNRFLAERTGGTYSTLKVQPAELEDSGVYFCASSPARLAGASDEQFFGPGTRLTVL.

The rearrangement links TRBV27 to TRBJ2-1; 12 bases line up with TRBD2. Germline CDR1 reads MNHEY; CDR2 reads SMNVEV (reference sequence). There are 14 residues in the CDR3. V lost 6 bases, J lost 7 bases, and 4 bases stayed unmatched. The CDR3 sequence is CASSLAGGPNEQFF. DNA of the CDR3: TGTGCCAGCAGCCTAGCGGGAGGGCCAAATGAGCAGTTCTTC.

This chain connects TRBV11-3 to TRBJ2-1; 8 positions agree with TRBD1. The CDR3 has 13 amino acids. Germline CDR1 and CDR2: SGHNT and YENEEA. V dropped 1 base and J dropped 9; count of bases not matched to a gene: 2. The DNA of the CDR3 is TGTGCCAGCAGCTTAGGGGACAGGTTTGAGCAGTTCTTC. Protein product: CASSLGDRFEQFF.

The rearrangement uses TRBV5-4 and TRBJ2-5; 7 positions agree with TRBD1. The CDR3 spans 14 residues. Unmatched junction bases numbered 6, after V lost 4 bases and J lost 3 bases. The germline gives CDR1 SGHNT, CDR2 YYREEE (reference sequence). CDR3 in amino acids: CASSRGGQEETQYF. CDR3 nucleotides: TGTGCCAGCAGCCGCGGAGGACAGGAAGAGACCCAGTACTTC. The whole variable domain, remainder taken from reference TRBV5-4 and TRBJ2-5, is ETGVTQSPTHLIKTRGQQVTLRCSSQSGHNTVSWYQQALGQGPQFIFQYYREEENGRGNFPPRFSGLQFPNYSSELNVNALELDDSALYLCASSRGGQEETQYFGPGTRLLVL.

The V call is TRBV19, the J call TRBJ2-1; no reliable D call. From germline, CDR1 is LNHDA and CDR2 SQIVND (reference sequence). Deletions cut 4 bases from V and 3 bases from J, with 10 bases between. This CDR3 region has 14 residues. CDR3 nucleotides: TGTGCCAGTAGTAGTTGGGCTCTCTACAATGAGCAGTTCTTC. Its translation is CASSSWALYNEQFF. The whole variable domain, filled in from reference TRBV19 and TRBJ2-1, reads DGGITQSPKYLFRKEGQNVTLSCEQNLNHDAMYWYRQDPGQGLRLIYYSQIVNDFQKGDIAEGYSVSREKKESFPLTVTSAQKNPTAFYLCASSSWALYNEQFFGPGTRLTVL.